These 13 T cell receptor beta chains originate from one sample sequenced in a study of brain T cells in children with intractable seizures. Generated by immunoSEQ multiplex PCR, the TCRdb table keeps only in-frame clones and is missing some. The data hold around 41,000 clones, with around 90% observed a single time. Sequences were derived from peripheral blood, sampled at surgery. The receptors were gathered from a girl aged 2-10 years with tuberous sclerosis and intractable seizures.

This clone was seen a single time. This chain joins TRBV18 and TRBJ1-4; D ambiguous. V lost 3 bases to trimming and J lost 0 bases, with 8 bases between them. This CDR3 has 15 residues. The germline V gene encodes CDR1 KGHSH and CDR2 LQKENI. This CDR3 is CASSPGGTTNEKLFF. The CDR3 DNA sequence: TGTGCCAGCTCACCGGGAGGGACAACTAATGAAAAACTGTTTTTT.

The chain has TRBV6-2 or TRBV6-3 and TRBJ2-3; the match to TRBD1 covers 7 bases. J lost 2 bases, V lost 3 bases, and 5 bases had no gene match. From germline, CDR1 is MNHEY and CDR2 SVGEGT. The CDR3 has 15 amino acids. CDR3 nucleotide sequence: TGTGCCAGCAGTTATGGGACAGACACCACAGATACGCAGTATTTT. Amino acids: CASSYGTDTTDTQYF.

This chain uses TRBV27 with TRBJ2-2; D might be TRBD1 (7 bases). The germline gives CDR1 MNHEY, CDR2 SMNVEV (reference sequence). Trimming stripped 4 bases from V and 6 bases from J, with 15 bases between. The CDR3 sequence is 15 residues long. The CDR3 spells CASSSRQGLPGELFF. DNA for the CDR3: TGTGCCAGCAGTTCGAGACAGGGACTTCCCGGGGAGCTGTTTTTT.

This rearrangement joins TRBV28 to TRBJ1-2, with D uncertain. The germline V gene has CDR1 MDHEN and CDR2 SYDVKM. Trimming shortened V by 5 bases and J by 2 bases, and 15 bases separated the two germline ends. CDR3 length: 15 amino acids. This CDR3 is CASSPGTPRNYGYTF. The CDR3 DNA sequence: TGTGCCAGCAGTCCAGGCACACCGAGGAACTATGGCTACACCTTC.

The genes are TRBV6-5 and TRBJ1-2; TRBD1 might be the D (5 bases). With 2 bases removed from V and 2 bases from J, the gap between germline ends came to 15 bases. Germline values: CDR1 MNHEY, CDR2 SVGAGI. The CDR3 has 16 residues. In nucleotides, the CDR3 is TGTGCCAGCAGTTACGCACAATATGGGGACAACTATGGCTACACCTTC. Amino acid sequence: CASSYAQYGDNYGYTF.

This clone appeared once. The chain is built from TRBV6-5 and TRBJ2-5, with D maybe TRBD1 (6 bases). Trimming pared 6 bases from V and 2 bases from J, leaving 16 bases between. Per germline, CDR1 MNHEY and CDR2 SVGAGI. The CDR3 totals 15 residues. The CDR3 loop is CASSNRVPFQETQYF. The CDR3 bases are TGTGCCAGCAGCAACAGGGTCCCCTTTCAAGAGACCCAGTACTTC.

This chain links TRBV6-2 or TRBV6-3 with TRBJ1-6, with 9 positions matching TRBD1. This CDR3 has 14 amino acids. CDR1 and CDR2 from the germline V gene are MNHEY and SVGEGT. Trimming cost V 0 bases and J 11 bases; bases outside gene matches: 2. The CDR3 region is CASSYSGQGTPLHF. CDR3 nucleotide sequence: TGTGCCAGCAGTTACTCGGGACAGGGAACACCCCTCCACTTT.

The chain employs TRBV5-1 and TRBJ1-6; 8 bases match TRBD1. Germline CDR1 SGHRS, CDR2 YFSETQ. V was pared by 0 bases and J by 10 bases, with 9 bases of the junction left unmatched. The CDR3 runs to 16 residues. DNA of the CDR3: TGCGCCAGCAGCTTGGGGACAGGGTCTGGGGAGTCACCCCTCCACTTT. It is translated as CASSLGTGSGESPLHF.

The V call is TRBV6-5, the J call TRBJ2-1; 9 bases match TRBD2. The CDR3 is made up of 14 amino acids. The germline CDR1 and CDR2 sequences are MNHEY and SVGAGI. The V gene end was trimmed by 5 bases and the J gene end by 4 bases; junction bases not matched to a gene: 3. The CDR3 region is CASSRTSVYNEQFF. The CDR3 DNA reads as TGTGCCAGCAGTCGGACTAGCGTTTACAATGAGCAGTTCTTC.

This chain links TRBV19 with TRBJ1-6, with D unclear. CDR3 size: 16 residues. Germline values: CDR1 LNHDA, CDR2 SQIVND (reference sequence). Trimming left V 4 bases short and J 7 bases short, with 17 bases between. CDR3: CASSRQRTQQNSPLHF. In DNA form, the CDR3 reads TGTGCCAGTAGTAGGCAGAGAACTCAACAAAATTCACCCCTCCACTTT.

The V and J genes are TRBV19 and TRBJ1-5; D unresolved. Germline loops: CDR1 LNHDA, CDR2 SQIVND (reference sequence). This CDR3 has 16 residues. Deletions cut 3 bases from V and 2 bases from J, with 14 bases between. Written as DNA, the CDR3 is TGTGCCAGTAGTATCGATGCCGGGTTTGGCAATCAGCCCCAGCATTTT. Its translation is CASSIDAGFGNQPQHF.

This clone was detected a few times. The V call is TRBV10-3, the J call TRBJ2-3; possibly TRBD2 for D (7 bases). Looked up from germline, CDR1 is ENHRY and CDR2 is SYGVKD. The CDR3 sequence is 18 residues long. Between the trimmed V and J ends, which lost 4 bases and 1 base, there was a span of 21 bases. This CDR3 is CAISAEWGGPFGTDTQYF. CDR3 nucleotides: TGTGCCATCAGTGCCGAGTGGGGGGGGCCATTCGGCACAGATACGCAGTATTTT.

The rearrangement links TRBV11-3 to TRBJ2-1, with D possibly being TRBD1 or TRBD2 (6 bases each). This CDR3 contains 19 residues. Trimming removed 4 bases from V and 2 bases from J, with 24 bases in between. Germline V gene lookup returns CDR1 SGHNT and CDR2 YENEEA. The CDR3 DNA sequence: TGTGCCAGCAGCTCCGGGCTCCGGGGCAGGGGAGGCACCTACAATGAGCAGTTCTTC. Amino acid sequence: CASSSGLRGRGGTYNEQFF.